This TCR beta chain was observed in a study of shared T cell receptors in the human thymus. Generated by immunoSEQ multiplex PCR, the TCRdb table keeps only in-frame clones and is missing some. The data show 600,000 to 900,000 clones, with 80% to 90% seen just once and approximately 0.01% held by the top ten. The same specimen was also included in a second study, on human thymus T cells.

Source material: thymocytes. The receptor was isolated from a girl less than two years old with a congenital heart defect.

The CDR3 nucleotides read TGTGCCTGGAGAGACGGGACAGATGAAGCTTTCTTT. Protein product: CAWRDGTDEAFF. The chain uses TRBV30 and TRBJ1-1, with 7 bases matching TRBD1. The CDR3 loop spans 12 amino acids. V lost 3 bases to trimming and J lost 7 bases; unmatched junction nucleotides: 5. Germline assignment: CDR1 GTSNPN and CDR2 SVGIG (reference sequence).